The TCR beta chain under discussion was sequenced for a study of regulatory dendritic cells for organ transplantation. About the study: Day 6 dendritic cell cultures were stimulated with LPS. The study, taken as a whole, reports: Naive T cells showed high diversity, memory cells less, memory CD8+ least. Memory CD8+ clonal expansion seemed more limited with regulatory than mature dendritic cells.

About this clone itself: Its antigen is undetermined.

Germline loops: CDR1 LNHDA, CDR2 SQIVND (reference sequence). The CDR3 extends over 14 amino acids. Trimming shortened V by 1 base and J by 3 bases, and 10 bases separated the two germline ends. Allogeneic regulatory or mature dendritic cells were co-cultured for 4 to 6 days with CFSE-labeled sorted T cells at 1:10. FACS sorted CD4+ or CD8+ T cells into CD45RA+ naive and CD45RO+ memory. Assay used: immunoSEQ multiplex PCR; TCRdb lists only in-frame clones, some missing. The sample shows 9,500 to 15,000 clones, around 62% of them seen only once. Sequencing was done on a sample of naive CD8+ T cells from blood cultured with dendritic cells. Subset specified: CD45RA+ naive T cells. The receptor comes from a human donor in good health. The chain has TRBV19 and TRBJ2-7, with a tentative D call TRBD2 (7 bases). CDR3 in DNA: TGTGCCAGTAGTATAGCGGGGGGCAACTACGAGCAGTACTTC. It codes for CASSIAGGNYEQYF.